This T cell receptor beta chain is drawn from a study of cytomegalovirus exposure and HLA in healthy donors. Study-level results: Later, an analysis showed that TCR beta chains associated with HLA were more clonally expanded than others that were equally common. Many donors carried some public TCRs, although rarity characterized most TCR sequences. Sequencing likely generated an artifact that appeared as a cluster of highly shared sequence variants.

On this clone itself: No antigen is known for it.

The primer mix had 60 Vbeta and 13 Jbeta primers. Generated by immunoSEQ multiplex PCR, the TCRdb table keeps only in-frame clones and is missing some. The table records approximately 210,000 clones, 82% of them present only once. The length of the CDR3 is 11 residues. Germline V gene sequence: CDR1 SEHNR, CDR2 FQNEAQ (reference sequence). V was pared by 6 bases and J by 9 bases, with 0 bases of the junction left unmatched. The clonotype comes from a man aged 35-49 years in good health and CMV-seropositive. This chain uses TRBV7-9 with TRBJ2-1; TRBD1 aligns across 9 bases. Source material: PBMCs. In nucleotides, the CDR3 is TGTGCCAGCAGGGACAGGGGTGAGCAGTTCTTC. It yields the protein CASRDRGEQFF.